A single sample is the source of the 9 T cell receptor beta chains below, sequenced in a study of blood T cells in healthy people across ages. Primers used in a second PCR of about 6 to 11 cycles were a sample-barcoded 5' primer and a J-beta primer mix. Each CDR3 protein gets one entry after TCRdb re-called the 5' RACE reads with MiXCR. Among some 1,000,000 distinct CDR3 sequences listed, about 23% were seen once. The same sample was also used in a study of T cells of mothers and their children.

Sequences were obtained from blood. Receptors originate from a girl aged 2 to 10 in good health.

This sequence joins TRBV9 and TRBJ2-5, with 9 bases that match TRBD1. The trim removed 3 bases at V and 2 bases at J, leaving 8 bases unmatched. In germline, CDR1 is SGDLS, CDR2 YYNGEE. The CDR3 spans 16 residues. The CDR3 DNA is TGTGCCAGCAGCGCCACAGGGGGCGCTGCACAAGAGACCCAGTACTTC. It encodes CASSATGGAAQETQYF.

J is TRBJ2-5 and V is TRBV5-1; no definite D call. Trimming took 3 bases from V and 8 from J, leaving 8 bases between them. The CDR3 has 11 amino acids. The V gene's germline CDR1 is SGHRS and CDR2 YFSETQ. CDR3 region: CASSWLGTQYF. The CDR3 coding sequence is TGCGCCAGCAGCTGGCTGGGAACCCAGTACTTC.

This clonotype was seen at least ten times. This chain connects TRBV28 to TRBJ2-5, with 7 bases matching TRBD2. Germline CDR1 is MDHEN and CDR2 is SYDVKM. The CDR3 has 13 residues. The V gene end was trimmed by 2 bases and the J gene end by 10 bases; junction bases not matched to a gene: 7. CDR3 residues: CASSLLAEWGQYF. The CDR3 nucleotides read TGTGCCAGCAGTTTACTAGCGGAGTGGGGCCAGTACTTC.

The table lists this clonotype with a few counts. This rearrangement joins TRBV28 to TRBJ1-5; 12 bases are shared with TRBD1. The V gene end was trimmed by 5 bases and the J gene end by 7 bases; junction bases not matched to a gene: 3. Germline V lookup: CDR1 MDHEN, CDR2 SYDVKM. CDR3 size: 14 residues. CDR3 coding DNA: TGTGCCAGCAGTGGGACAGGGGGCTGGCAGCCCCAGCATTTT. Its translation: CASSGTGGWQPQHF.

The chain has TRBV11-2 and TRBJ2-1, with TRBD2 matching over 14 bases. CDR3 length: 21 residues. The germline gives CDR1 SGHAT, CDR2 FQNNGV. Germline trimming cut 3 bases from V and 3 bases from J; bases unmatched to any gene: 16. The CDR3 is CASSFEFPRTSGGPSYNEQFF. The CDR3 nucleotides read TGTGCCAGCAGCTTCGAGTTCCCGAGGACTAGCGGGGGGCCTAGCTACAATGAGCAGTTCTTC.

The V call is TRBV4-2, the J call TRBJ1-2, with 7 bases that match TRBD1. V lost 4 bases and J lost 3; bases outside the gene matches: 14. The CDR3 is 17 residues long. Per germline, CDR1 LGHNA and CDR2 YNFKEQ. CDR3 DNA sequence: TGTGCCAGCAGCCCGATCGGGACAGCCGCTCCTGACTATGGCTACACCTTC. Its translation is CASSPIGTAAPDYGYTF.

V is TRBV28 and J is TRBJ2-5, with TRBD2 identical over 7 bases. The DNA matches TRBJ2-1 better at its end, which makes the J call doubtful. The CDR3 loop spans 15 amino acids. Germline assignment: CDR1 MDHEN and CDR2 SYDVKM. The CDR3 bases are TGTGCCAGCATTCCCAGTGGGGGGGTTTACAATGAGCAGTTCTTC. This gives the protein CASIPSGGVYNEQFF.

The chain joins TRBV14 to TRBJ2-1, with D possibly being TRBD1 or TRBD2 (5 bases each). V was shortened by 0 bases and J by 8 bases, with 23 bases between the two germline ends. Germline CDR1 and CDR2: SGHDN and FVKESK. This CDR3 comprises 18 residues. CDR3 sequence (DNA): TGTGCCAGCAGCCAAGATCGGGGCTCTTTGACTCTTGGCGATGAGCAGTTCTTC. This gives the protein CASSQDRGSLTLGDEQFF.

The chain links TRBV6-5 to TRBJ1-4; D unresolved. Trimming stripped 6 bases from V and 10 bases from J, with 12 bases between. The CDR3 contains 12 residues. Germline-derived CDR1 and CDR2 are MNHEY and SVGAGI. CDR3 loop: CASRLGQGKLFF. CDR3 in DNA: TGTGCCAGCAGACTAGGCCAAGGAAAACTGTTTTTT.